What follows are 13 T cell receptor beta chains derived from one specimen sequenced in a study of cytomegalovirus exposure and HLA in healthy donors. The PCR employed 60 Vbeta primers together with 13 Jbeta primers. Clones were read by immunoSEQ multiplex PCR, and TCRdb kept only the in-frame ones, dropping some. Of tens of thousands of clones listed, around 82% are singletons. The sequencing input was PBMCs. The receptors were sampled from a male donor in good health and CMV-seronegative.

V gene TRBV5-6 combines with J gene TRBJ1-1; TRBD1 is a possible D gene (5 bases). This CDR3 comprises 13 residues. V dropped 2 bases and J dropped 8 bases, with 13 bases sitting between them. Germline lookup yields CDR1 SGHDT and CDR2 YYEEEE. For the CDR3, the DNA is TGTGCCAGCAGCTTAATATTTGGGGGGGAAGCTTTCTTT. It translates to CASSLIFGGEAFF.

The rearrangement uses TRBV19 and TRBJ1-6; 7 positions agree with TRBD1. This CDR3 has 13 amino acids. Germline V lookup: CDR1 LNHDA, CDR2 SQIVND (reference sequence). Trimming removed 4 bases from V and 6 bases from J; junction bases left unmatched: 0. The CDR3 DNA sequence: TGTGCCAGTAGTACAGGGGGTAATTCACCCCTCCACTTT. Amino acid sequence: CASSTGGNSPLHF.

The CDR3 here is CASSPIDSTYEQYF. Written as DNA, the CDR3 is TGTGCCAGCAGCCCGATTGACAGTACCTACGAGCAGTACTTC. The V and J genes are TRBV27 and TRBJ2-5; possibly TRBD1 for D (5 bases). The end of the DNA fits TRBJ2-7 better, so the J call may be wrong. Per germline, CDR1 MNHEY and CDR2 SMNVEV (reference sequence). This CDR3 contains 14 residues.

The rearrangement joins TRBV19 to TRBJ1-2; 9 nucleotides line up with TRBD1. The CDR3 is 15 residues long. V lost 9 bases and J lost 3; bases outside the gene matches: 11. Germline CDR1 and CDR2: LNHDA and SQIVND (reference sequence). CDR3 bases: TGTGCCAGCCAGGACAGGGGCCGGATCGACTATGGCTACACCTTC. This gives the protein CASQDRGRIDYGYTF.

The chain carries TRBV5-4 and TRBJ1-3; 7 bases are shared with TRBD1. This CDR3 spans 14 amino acids. V lost 2 bases, J lost 2 bases, and 1 base stayed unmatched. Germline CDR1 SGHNT, CDR2 YYREEE (reference sequence). CDR3 nucleotide sequence: TGTGCCAGCAGCTTCACAGGGGCTGGAAACACCATATATTTT. This gives the protein CASSFTGAGNTIYF.

The V and J genes are TRBV18 and TRBJ2-5, with D hard to call. The germline CDR1 and CDR2 sequences are KGHSH and LQKENI. CDR3 length: 12 amino acids. V lost 6 bases and J 3 bases, leaving 8 bases between the germline ends. Written as DNA, the CDR3 is TGTGCCAGCTCTTCGGTGGAAGAGACCCAGTACTTC. Translated: CASSSVEETQYF.

This clone occurred a few times. The rearrangement uses TRBV6-1 and TRBJ1-2; D gene uncertain. The length of the CDR3 is 13 residues. Trimming shortened V by 1 base and J by 4 bases, and 7 bases separated the two germline ends. Germline V gene lookup returns CDR1 MNHNS and CDR2 SASEGT. CDR3 in amino acids: CASSEVGSYGYTF. The CDR3 DNA sequence: TGTGCCAGCAGTGAAGTGGGGAGCTATGGCTACACCTTC.

The chain recombines TRBV19 with TRBJ1-1, with unresolved D. Germline CDR1 reads LNHDA; CDR2 reads SQIVND (reference sequence). With 4 bases removed from V and 0 bases from J, the gap between germline ends came to 18 bases. The CDR3 loop spans 17 amino acids. CDR3 in amino acids: CASSNVVELAMNTEAFF. The CDR3 nucleotides read TGTGCCAGTAGTAACGTGGTTGAATTAGCCATGAACACTGAAGCTTTCTTT.

The chain has TRBV5-6 and TRBJ2-3, with a possible D match to TRBD2 (6 bases). This CDR3 has 15 amino acids. Germline lookup yields CDR1 SGHDT and CDR2 YYEEEE. V was pared by 4 bases and J by 1 base, with 13 bases between. The CDR3 protein is CASSPLGGGTDTQYF. CDR3 sequence (DNA): TGTGCCAGCAGCCCCCTCGGAGGGGGCACAGATACGCAGTATTTT.

The chain recombines TRBV9 with TRBJ2-7; TRBD2 aligns across 7 bases. The CDR3 loop spans 18 amino acids. Germline loops: CDR1 SGDLS, CDR2 YYNGEE. With V trimmed by 0 bases and J by 9 bases, 21 bases remained unmatched. Here the CDR3 reads CASSVDLASGGGAGRQYF. DNA for the CDR3: TGTGCCAGCAGCGTAGATCTGGCGTCTGGCGGGGGAGCGGGGCGGCAGTACTTC. The whole variable domain, filled in from reference TRBV9 and TRBJ2-7, reads DSGVTQTPKHLITATGQRVTLRCSPRSGDLSVYWYQQSLDQGLQFLIQYYNGEERAKGNILERFSAQQFPDLHSELNLSSLELGDSALYFCASSVDLASGGGAGRQYFGPGTRLTVT.

This chain joins TRBV29-1 and TRBJ2-1; the match to TRBD2 covers 10 bases. Germline CDR1 SQVTM, CDR2 ANQGSEA. The trim removed 4 bases at V and 5 bases at J, leaving 2 bases unmatched. The CDR3 runs to 13 residues. CDR3 sequence (DNA): TGCAGCGTTGGACTAGCGGGTAACAATGAGCAGTTCTTC. This gives the protein CSVGLAGNNEQFF.

The chain employs TRBV6-1 and TRBJ2-5; D is unresolved. CDR1 and CDR2 from the germline V gene are MNHNS and SASEGT. The CDR3 contains 13 residues. V was shortened by 4 bases and J by 2 bases, with 8 bases between the two germline ends. CDR3 loop: CASSVNFQETQYF. The CDR3 DNA follows: TGTGCCAGCAGTGTCAATTTTCAAGAGACCCAGTACTTC.

The genes are TRBV5-1 and TRBJ1-2; 8 bases agree with TRBD1. CDR1 is SGHRS, CDR2 YFSETQ, per germline. The V segment lost 2 bases and the J segment 6 bases; nucleotides outside the gene matches: 6. This CDR3 contains 14 residues. The CDR3 here is CASSFATGDDGYTF. The DNA of the CDR3 is TGCGCCAGCAGCTTCGCGACAGGGGATGATGGCTACACCTTC.